The T cell receptor beta chain described here comes from a study of blood T cell repertoires in COVID-19. On the study more broadly: Samples taken during acute and convalescent COVID-19 were collected in the United States, Italy and Spain.

Self-reported history from a screening survey and questionnaire set each donor's cohort. Here immunoSEQ multiplex PCR was the method, and the copy in TCRdb shows in-frame clones only, minus some. The table has some 200,000 clones, around 81% seen once; the top ten hold more than 8.5%. Trimming took 8 bases from V and 3 from J, leaving 14 bases between them. The CDR3 consists of 13 residues. Germline values: CDR1 MNHEY, CDR2 SVGAGI. The rearrangement joins TRBV6-5 to TRBJ2-7; no clear D gene. Sequences were obtained from PBMCs or T cells enriched from blood (not recorded which). The TCR was taken from a woman aged 50 to 60 with acute COVID-19. CDR3 coding DNA: TGTGCCAGCTCTGCGAGACACAACTACGAGCAGTACTTC. Translating it yields CASSARHNYEQYF.